The 16 T cell receptor beta chains in this list originate from one sample, sequenced in a study of CD8+ T cells in alopecia areata. Following extraction, RNA underwent reverse transcription to cDNA, which served as the sequencing template. Sequenced by immunoSEQ multiplex PCR; TCRdb stores in-frame clones only, minus some. The sample lists about 110,000 clones; under 60% were seen once. What was sequenced was NKG2D-low CD8+ T cells sorted from blood. The receptor source for this set is a human donor with alopecia areata.

This clone has just a few counts. This rearrangement joins TRBV4-1 to TRBJ2-7, with D perhaps assigned TRBD1 or TRBD2 (7 bases each). V was shortened by 1 base and J by 4 bases, with 17 bases between the two germline ends. The length of the CDR3 is 16 residues. Germline CDR1 MGHRA, CDR2 YSYEKL. In DNA, the CDR3 is TGCGCCAGCAGCCAAGTCCTAGCAGGGGGAGGGTACGAGCAGTACTTC. This translates into CASSQVLAGGGYEQYF.

The V and J genes are TRBV4-1 and TRBJ1-2; D gene uncertain. The CDR3 loop spans 14 amino acids. V lost 2 bases, J lost 6 bases, and 13 bases lay in between. CDR1 is MGHRA, CDR2 YSYEKL, per germline. Here the CDR3 reads CASSQMTGRNGYTF. The CDR3 coding sequence is TGCGCCAGCAGCCAAATGACCGGCAGGAATGGCTACACCTTC.

This chain joins TRBV28 and TRBJ2-3; no clear D. Germline-derived CDR1 and CDR2 are MDHEN and SYDVKM. Trimming took 3 bases from V and 6 from J, leaving 13 bases between them. This CDR3 is built from 14 residues. CDR3 sequence: CASSFQASSDTQYF. The CDR3 nucleotides are TGTGCCAGCAGTTTCCAGGCTAGTTCGGATACGCAGTATTTT.

This rearrangement joins TRBV27 to TRBJ2-7; possibly TRBD1 for D (6 bases). This CDR3 region has 13 residues. Germline CDR1 reads MNHEY; CDR2 reads SMNVEV (reference sequence). The V end was cut by 5 bases, the J end by 3 bases, with 11 bases between. The CDR3 here is CASSRTESYEQYF. CDR3 sequence (DNA): TGTGCCAGCAGTAGGACAGAAAGCTACGAGCAGTACTTC.

The chain is built from TRBV7-9 and TRBJ1-5, with D possibly TRBD1 on 6 matching bases. The CDR3 runs to 13 residues. CDR1 and CDR2 (germline): SEHNR, FQNEAQ (reference sequence). V was clipped by 5 bases and J by 4 bases, with 9 bases between them. The CDR3 is CASSTTGNQPQHF. DNA for the CDR3: TGTGCCAGCAGCACTACAGGGAATCAGCCCCAGCATTTT.

J is TRBJ1-2 and V is TRBV4-2, with D unresolved. Germline values: CDR1 LGHNA, CDR2 YNFKEQ. Trimming pared 1 base from V and 12 bases from J, leaving 9 bases between. This CDR3 has 11 residues. The CDR3 region has the DNA TGTGCCAGCAGCCAAGGAAGAAATAACACCTTC. It encodes CASSQGRNNTF.

V and J are TRBV27 and TRBJ2-7; TRBD1 matches 9 bases. The CDR3 runs to 17 residues. Looked up from germline, CDR1 is MNHEY and CDR2 is SMNVEV (reference sequence). With 0 bases clipped from V and 5 bases from J, the junction kept 11 bases outside the gene matches. The CDR3 DNA reads as TGTGCCAGCAGTTTATCATCCCGCCGGGACAGGGACGACGAGCAGTACTTC. Residues: CASSLSSRRDRDDEQYF.

The CDR3 loop is CASSPTPGPTDTQYF. CDR3 coding DNA: TGTGCCAGCAGTCCTACTCCGGGTCCTACAGATACGCAGTATTTT. The V call is TRBV5-6, the J call TRBJ2-3; D uncertain. V lost 5 bases and J 3 bases, leaving 16 bases between the germline ends. CDR1 SGHDT and CDR2 YYEEEE come from the germline V gene. The CDR3 extends over 15 amino acids.

CDR3 nucleotide sequence: TGCAGCGTCGGGACTAGTCAGAACATTCAGTACTTC. Translating it yields CSVGTSQNIQYF. The chain has TRBV29-1 and TRBJ2-4; 8 nucleotides line up with TRBD2. Trimming removed 6 bases from V and 7 bases from J; junction bases left unmatched: 5. Germline assignment: CDR1 SQVTM and CDR2 ANQGSEA. The CDR3 totals 12 residues.

This CDR3 is CASSALFTSVSYEQYF. CDR3 in DNA: TGTGCCAGCAGTGCCCTCTTTACTAGCGTCTCCTACGAGCAGTACTTC. The V and J genes are TRBV28 and TRBJ2-7, with 7 bases fitting TRBD2. This CDR3 comprises 16 residues. Germline V gives CDR1 MDHEN, CDR2 SYDVKM. J lost 0 bases, V lost 5 bases, and 10 bases had no gene match.

V gene TRBV27 combines with J gene TRBJ1-2; no clear D gene. The CDR3 totals 13 residues. Trimming removed 2 bases from V and 8 bases from J, with 12 bases in between. The germline CDR1 and CDR2 sequences are MNHEY and SMNVEV (reference sequence). As DNA, the CDR3 is TGTGCCAGCAGTTTAGGAGCGGGCGGCGGCTACACCTTC. This encodes CASSLGAGGGYTF.

The chain recombines TRBV9 with TRBJ2-7; D is possibly TRBD1 or TRBD2 (5 bases each). The CDR3 has 16 residues. Germline-derived CDR1 and CDR2 are SGDLS and YYNGEE. V was trimmed by 4 bases and J by 7 bases, leaving 24 bases between them. The CDR3 protein is CASSRAPGPTLLEQYF. The CDR3 region has the DNA TGTGCCAGCAGCAGAGCTCCGGGACCGACCTTATTGGAGCAGTACTTC.

This chain connects TRBV25-1 to TRBJ2-2, with D tentatively TRBD2 (5 bases). Germline V gene data show CDR1 as MGHDK and CDR2 as SYGVNS. There are 13 residues in the CDR3. The V gene lost 1 base and the J gene lost 6 bases, with 6 bases spanning the gap. Written as DNA, the CDR3 is TGTGCCAGCAGTGAATTCGGGGCCGGGGAGCTGTTTTTT. This codes for CASSEFGAGELFF.

This clone came up a few times. The chain recombines TRBV28 with TRBJ1-2; D not certain. The V gene lost 3 bases and the J gene lost 4 bases, with 9 bases spanning the gap. Germline CDR1 is MDHEN and CDR2 is SYDVKM. The CDR3 has 13 residues. CDR3 coding DNA: TGTGCCAGCAGTTTTGTGTCCCTCTATGGCTACACCTTC. Amino acid sequence: CASSFVSLYGYTF.

This clone has only a few counts. The genes are TRBV29-1 and TRBJ2-1; 8 nucleotides match TRBD2. V shed 6 bases and J 6 bases; nucleotides not matched to a gene: 13. The CDR3 has 15 amino acids. In germline, CDR1 is SQVTM, CDR2 ANQGSEA. This chain's CDR3 is CSVLDSGNLSNEQFF. CDR3 DNA sequence: TGCAGCGTCCTGGATAGCGGGAATTTGTCCAATGAGCAGTTCTTC.

This clone was counted once. The chain combines TRBV5-6 with TRBJ1-1, with no clear D. Deletions cut 2 bases from V and 8 bases from J, with 7 bases between. The germline V gene encodes CDR1 SGHDT and CDR2 YYEEEE. The CDR3 is 11 amino acids. The CDR3 loop reads CASSFGPEAFF. CDR3 nucleotides: TGTGCCAGCAGCTTCGGACCAGAAGCTTTCTTT.